The 14 T cell receptor beta chains below were found in one sample sequenced in a study of human T cells and chemical hapten exposure. Each CDR3 protein gets one entry after TCRdb re-called the RACE reads with MiXCR. Of around 70,000 distinct CDR3 sequences in the sample, 11% were seen once. Time point denoted: patch test 3, about 24 weeks after DPC sensitization. Treatment noted: therapeutic diphenylcyclopropenone sensitization with weekly scalp DPC. The sequences come from whole blood, collected in connection with sensitization to the hapten diphenylcyclopropenone (DPC). Receptors originate from a woman aged 50 to 60 with alopecia areata. Some clones in this sample may be carry-over from other donors' samples.

This clonotype was counted between two and nine times. The CDR3 DNA is TGCAGTGCCTTAGTTAACGTACGGAACACTGAAGCTTTCTTT. Amino acids: CSALVNVRNTEAFF. The V call is TRBV20-1, the J call TRBJ1-1; no clear D. Germline V CDR1 and CDR2: DFQATT, SNEGSKA (reference sequence). The CDR3 loop spans 14 amino acids. The V end lost 6 bases, the J end lost 1 base, and 15 bases lay between the germline ends.

The chain employs TRBV4-3 and TRBJ2-7, with TRBD1 matching 10 bases. With 0 bases clipped from V and 6 bases from J, the junction kept 5 bases outside the gene matches. Germline V gene data show CDR1 as LGHNA and CDR2 as YSLEER. CDR3 length: 15 residues. CDR3 sequence (DNA): TGCGCCAGCAGCCAAGACGCGACAGGGGGCAGCGAGCAGTACTTC. Encoded protein: CASSQDATGGSEQYF.

This clonotype was seen only a few times. The chain links TRBV10-3 to TRBJ1-1; possible D gene TRBD1, 6 bases. The V and J ends lost 5 bases and 0 bases respectively, with 16 bases between them. Per germline, CDR1 ENHRY and CDR2 SYGVKD. The length of the CDR3 is 16 residues. CDR3 DNA sequence: TGTGCCATCAGTACACCGACAGGAGGTCTGAACACTGAAGCTTTCTTT. This translates into CAISTPTGGLNTEAFF.

Many counts were recorded for this clonotype. The chain has TRBV11-3 and TRBJ2-1; D could derive from TRBD1 or TRBD2 (5 bases each). Germline values: CDR1 SGHNT, CDR2 YENEEA. The CDR3 runs to 12 residues. Trimming took off 3 bases at V and 7 bases at J, with 7 bases between the two ends. CDR3 amino acids: CASSFWGNEQFF. The CDR3 DNA sequence: TGTGCCAGCAGCTTCTGGGGGAATGAGCAGTTCTTC. Full variable domain (remainder filled in from reference TRBV11-3 and TRBJ2-1): EAGVVQSPRYKIIEKKQPVAFWCNPISGHNTLYWYLQNLGQGPELLIRYENEEAVDDSQLPKDRFSAERLKGVDSTLKIQPAELGDSAVYLCASSFWGNEQFFGPGTRLTVL.

This clonotype was seen ten or more times. The V gene is TRBV7-2, the J gene TRBJ2-1; D is undetermined. The CDR3 is made up of 16 amino acids. The V end lost 6 bases, the J end lost 8 bases, and 23 bases lay between the germline ends. CDR1 SGHTA and CDR2 FQGNSA come from the germline V gene. In DNA, the CDR3 is TGTGCCAGCAGTCTGGCCAGGCGGCCTTCGGTCGATGAGCAGTTCTTC. Protein: CASSLARRPSVDEQFF.

This clonotype was seen ten or more times. V usage is TRBV6-5 and J usage is TRBJ2-3, with 7 bases fitting TRBD2. Per germline, CDR1 MNHEY and CDR2 SVGAGI. V dropped 0 bases and J dropped 4; count of bases not matched to a gene: 4. The CDR3 contains 15 residues. CDR3 DNA sequence: TGTGCCAGCAGTTACTCGCGGGAGCCCCCAGATACGCAGTATTTT. Amino acids: CASSYSREPPDTQYF.

The CDR3 here is CSVVGPLTGSAFF. In nucleotides, the CDR3 is TGCAGCGTTGTGGGCCCCTTAACAGGTTCAGCTTTCTTT. The V gene is TRBV29-1, the J gene TRBJ1-1; D is possibly TRBD1 (5 bases). Germline loops: CDR1 SQVTM, CDR2 ANQGSEA. V shed 4 bases and J shed 10 bases, with 19 bases lying between them. The CDR3 has 13 amino acids.

This clonotype was detected only a few times. The chain uses TRBV28 and TRBJ1-2; 10 nucleotides match TRBD1. The V segment lost 4 bases and the J segment 7 bases; nucleotides outside the gene matches: 15. Germline V gene data show CDR1 as MDHEN and CDR2 as SYDVKM. CDR3 length: 17 amino acids. CDR3 DNA sequence: TGTGCCAGCAGTTCCGCCGGGACAGGGGAGGCTTTGAGTGGCTACACCTTC. Translation gives CASSSAGTGEALSGYTF.

In this sample, this clonotype turned up many times. The V and J genes are TRBV12-3 or TRBV12-4 and TRBJ1-1; no reliable D call. V was clipped by 6 bases and J by 6 bases, with 8 bases between them. The CDR3 is 11 amino acids. Here the CDR3 DNA reads TGTGCCAGCAGCCCTGGGGCTGAAGCTTTCTTT. Translating gives CASSPGAEAFF.

The CDR3 protein is CASRISGTSGTGELFF. CDR3 DNA sequence: TGTGCCAGCAGGATATCCGGGACTAGTGGCACCGGGGAGCTGTTTTTT. The chain combines TRBV12-3 or TRBV12-4 with TRBJ2-2, with TRBD2 identical over 8 bases. V trimming: 6 bases; J trimming: 4 bases; junction bases outside the gene matches: 10. CDR3 length equals 16 residues.

This clonotype has at least ten counts. The J gene is TRBJ2-1, the V gene TRBV24-1; D is uncertain. Germline values: CDR1 KGHDR, CDR2 SFDVKD. This CDR3 contains 14 residues. V was pared by 7 bases and J by 8 bases, with 17 bases between. For the CDR3, the DNA is TGTGCCACCAGCGAGGCTGTCCCCCCCCATGAGCAGTTCTTC. Protein product: CATSEAVPPHEQFF.

This clonotype has ten or more counts. The rearrangement uses TRBV28 and TRBJ2-2, with TRBD1 identical over 8 bases. The germline CDR1 and CDR2 sequences are MDHEN and SYDVKM. The CDR3 is 15 residues long. V dropped 6 bases and J dropped 4; count of bases not matched to a gene: 7. DNA of the CDR3: TGTGCCAGCAGCTCGGGACAGGCGATCACCGGGGAGCTGTTTTTT. Translated: CASSSGQAITGELFF.

This clonotype has ten or more counts. The chain employs TRBV6-6 and TRBJ1-1, with 8 bases aligning to TRBD1. CDR1 MNHNY and CDR2 SVGAGI come from the germline V gene (reference sequence). This CDR3 is 15 amino acids long. Losses at the gene ends were 4 bases for V and 4 bases for J; bases not matched to a gene: 8. The CDR3 protein is CASSSRTGLGTEAFF. The CDR3 nucleotides are TGTGCCAGCAGTTCGAGGACAGGGCTGGGCACTGAAGCTTTCTTT.

The gene calls are TRBV12-3 or TRBV12-4 and TRBJ1-1; 9 nucleotides match TRBD1. The junction had 4 bases not matched to a gene; V was cut back by 6 bases and J by 8 bases. The CDR3 is 12 amino acids. CDR3 protein: CASRLGQGEAFF. DNA for the CDR3: TGTGCCAGCAGACTAGGACAGGGGGAAGCTTTCTTT.